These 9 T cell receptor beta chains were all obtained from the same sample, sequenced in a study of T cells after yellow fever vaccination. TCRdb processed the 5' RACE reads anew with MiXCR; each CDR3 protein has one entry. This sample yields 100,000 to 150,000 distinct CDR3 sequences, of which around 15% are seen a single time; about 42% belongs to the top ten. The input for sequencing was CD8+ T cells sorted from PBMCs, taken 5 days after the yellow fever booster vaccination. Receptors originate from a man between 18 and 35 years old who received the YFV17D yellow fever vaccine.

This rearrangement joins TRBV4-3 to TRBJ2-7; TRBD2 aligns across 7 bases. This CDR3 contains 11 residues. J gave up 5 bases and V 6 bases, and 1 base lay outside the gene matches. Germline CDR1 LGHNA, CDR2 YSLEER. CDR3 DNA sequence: TGCGCCAGCAGTGGGGGGGACGAGCAGTACTTC. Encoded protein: CASSGGDEQYF.

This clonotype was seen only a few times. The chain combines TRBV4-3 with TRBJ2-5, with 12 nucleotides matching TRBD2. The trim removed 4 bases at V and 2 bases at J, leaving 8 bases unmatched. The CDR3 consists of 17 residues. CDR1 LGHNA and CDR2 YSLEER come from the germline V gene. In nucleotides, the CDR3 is TGCGCCAGCAGCCCAAATGCTGGACTAGCGGGGCAAGAGACCCAGTACTTC. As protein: CASSPNAGLAGQETQYF.

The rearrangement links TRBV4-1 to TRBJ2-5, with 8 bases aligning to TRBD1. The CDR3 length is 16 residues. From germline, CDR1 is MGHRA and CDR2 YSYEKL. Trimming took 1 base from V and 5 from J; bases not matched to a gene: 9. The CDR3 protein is CASSQVGQGALETQYF. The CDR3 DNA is TGCGCCAGCAGCCAAGTGGGGCAGGGGGCGCTGGAGACCCAGTACTTC.

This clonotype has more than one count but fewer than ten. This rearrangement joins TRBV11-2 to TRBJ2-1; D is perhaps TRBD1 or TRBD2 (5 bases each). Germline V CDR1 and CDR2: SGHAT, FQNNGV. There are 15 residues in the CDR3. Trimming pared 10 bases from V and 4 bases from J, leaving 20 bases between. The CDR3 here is CATTPGTTRYNEQFF. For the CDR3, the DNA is TGTGCCACCACCCCCGGGACGACGCGATACAATGAGCAGTTCTTC. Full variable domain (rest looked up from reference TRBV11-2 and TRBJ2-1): EAGVAQSPRYKIIEKRQSVAFWCNPISGHATLYWYQQILGQGPKLLIQFQNNGVVDDSQLPKDRFSAERLKGVDSTLKIQPAKLEDSAVYLCATTPGTTRYNEQFFGPGTRLTVL.

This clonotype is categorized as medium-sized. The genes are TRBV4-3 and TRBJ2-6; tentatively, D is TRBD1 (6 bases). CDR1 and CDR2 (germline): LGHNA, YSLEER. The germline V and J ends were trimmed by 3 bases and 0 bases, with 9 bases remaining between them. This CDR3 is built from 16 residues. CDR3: CASSQDSPSGANVLTF. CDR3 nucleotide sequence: TGCGCCAGCAGCCAGGACAGTCCCTCTGGGGCCAACGTCCTGACTTTC.

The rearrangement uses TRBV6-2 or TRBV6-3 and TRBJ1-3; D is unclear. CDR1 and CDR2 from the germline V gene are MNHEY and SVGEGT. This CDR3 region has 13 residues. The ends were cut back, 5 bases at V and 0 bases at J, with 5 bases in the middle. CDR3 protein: CASSLLSGNTIYF. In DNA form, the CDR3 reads TGTGCCAGCAGTCTCCTCTCTGGAAACACCATATATTTT.

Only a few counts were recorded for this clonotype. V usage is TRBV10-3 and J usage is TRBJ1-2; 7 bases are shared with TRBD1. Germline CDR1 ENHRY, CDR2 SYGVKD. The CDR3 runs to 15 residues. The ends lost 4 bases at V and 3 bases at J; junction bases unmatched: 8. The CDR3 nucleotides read TGTGCCATCAGTGCGAGCCAGGGGGACTACTATGGCTACACCTTC. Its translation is CAISASQGDYYGYTF.

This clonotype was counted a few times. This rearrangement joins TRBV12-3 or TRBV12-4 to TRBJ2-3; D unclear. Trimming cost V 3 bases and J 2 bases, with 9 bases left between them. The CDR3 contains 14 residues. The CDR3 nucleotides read TGTGCCAGCAGTTTGAACCGCCCCACAGATACGCAGTATTTT. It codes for CASSLNRPTDTQYF.

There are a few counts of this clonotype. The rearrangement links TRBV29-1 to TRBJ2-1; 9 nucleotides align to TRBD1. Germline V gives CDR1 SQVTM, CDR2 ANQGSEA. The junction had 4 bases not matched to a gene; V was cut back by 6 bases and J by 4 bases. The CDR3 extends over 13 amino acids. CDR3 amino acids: CSVPGTGYNEQFF. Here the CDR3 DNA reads TGCAGCGTGCCCGGGACAGGGTACAATGAGCAGTTCTTC.